Sequencing of this TCR beta chain was carried out in a study of blood T cells in healthy people across ages. Combining a sample-barcoded 5' primer with a J-beta primer mix, a second PCR ran for roughly 7 to 11 cycles. TCRdb reanalysed the 5' RACE reads using MiXCR and keeps one entry per CDR3 protein. The sample records roughly 500,000 distinct CDR3 sequences, about 25% being singletons. Trimming took 3 bases from V and 4 from J; bases not matched to a gene: 5. CDR3 length equals 15 residues. Germline V lookup: CDR1 SGHRS, CDR2 YFSETQ. The sample comprised blood. This clonotype originated in a woman in her seventies in good health. V and J are TRBV5-1 and TRBJ2-2; 8 positions agree with TRBD1. CDR3: CASSYGQGITGELFF. The CDR3 nucleotides are TGCGCCAGCAGCTACGGACAGGGAATCACCGGGGAGCTGTTTTTT. The full variable domain, with the rest looked up from reference TRBV5-1 and TRBJ2-2, is KAGVTQTPRYLIKTRGQQVTLSCSPISGHRSVSWYQQTPGQGLQFLFEYFSETQRNKGNFPGRFSGRQFSNSRSEMNVSTLELGDSALYLCASSYGQGITGELFFGEGSRLTVL.